A single sample gave rise to the 26 T cell receptor beta chains below, sequenced in a study of T cell repertoires in cytomegalovirus infection. Using its own MiXCR run on the reads, TCRdb lists one record per CDR3 protein. This sample has around 530,000 distinct CDR3 sequences, with more than 20% found just once. The sequenced sample was PBMCs. Receptor source: a human donor in good health (CMV status not recorded). Some clones in this sample may be carry-over from other donors' samples.

The chain is built from TRBV6-2 or TRBV6-3 and TRBJ2-3; D ambiguous. V was trimmed by 4 bases and J by 2 bases, leaving 10 bases between them. Germline loops: CDR1 MNHEY, CDR2 SVGEGT. CDR3 length: 14 amino acids. CDR3 nucleotides: TGTGCCAGCAGTTCTCTCTACCTCACAGATACGCAGTATTTT. It encodes CASSSLYLTDTQYF.

The J gene is TRBJ1-2, the V gene TRBV12-3 or TRBV12-4; 7 positions agree with TRBD1. With V trimmed by 5 bases and J by 8 bases, 8 bases remained unmatched. The CDR3 spans 13 residues. CDR3 region: CASSPITGEGYTF. The CDR3 DNA follows: TGTGCCAGCAGTCCAATTACAGGGGAAGGCTACACCTTC.

About this clonotype: Since a much larger clone is just one base distant, this may be a read error. This sequence joins TRBV7-2 and TRBJ1-6; 8 bases match TRBD1. Losses at the gene ends were 5 bases for V and 8 bases for J; bases not matched to a gene: 8. The germline V gene has CDR1 SGHTA and CDR2 FQGNSA. The length of the CDR3 is 15 residues. CDR3: CASSGRTGRDSPLHF. The CDR3 DNA sequence: TGTGCCAGCAGCGGGCGGACAGGGCGAGATTCACCCCTCCACTTT.

The chain is built from TRBV10-3 and TRBJ2-3; 8 bases fit TRBD1. V lost 6 bases to trimming and J lost 3 bases; unmatched junction nucleotides: 2. CDR1 ENHRY and CDR2 SYGVKD come from the germline V gene. The CDR3 has 13 residues. The CDR3 DNA sequence: TGTGCCATCAGGAACAGGGGGACAGATACGCAGTATTTT. Protein product: CAIRNRGTDTQYF.

There are a few counts of this clonotype. DNA for the CDR3: TGTGCCAGCAGTTACTCGACAGGACCGAACACTGAAGCTTTCTTT. Its translation: CASSYSTGPNTEAFF. V and J are TRBV6-2 or TRBV6-3 and TRBJ1-1; weak D call: TRBD1 (6 bases). Germline CDR1 and CDR2: MNHEY and SVGEGT. The length of the CDR3 is 15 residues. Between the trimmed V and J ends, which lost 0 bases and 1 base, there was a span of 9 bases.

The table lists this clonotype with a few counts. V usage is TRBV28 and J usage is TRBJ2-7, with no clear D. The length of the CDR3 is 14 residues. From germline, CDR1 is MDHEN and CDR2 SYDVKM. Deletions cut 6 bases from V and 5 bases from J, with 17 bases between. The CDR3 is CASRIVGLGNEQYF. In nucleotides, the CDR3 is TGTGCCAGCAGGATCGTCGGGCTAGGGAACGAGCAGTACTTC.

The chain combines TRBV19 with TRBJ2-4; 7 nucleotides match TRBD2. Germline CDR1 reads LNHDA; CDR2 reads SQIVND (reference sequence). V gave up 3 bases and J gave up 6 bases; unmatched junction bases: 8. This CDR3 has 15 amino acids. The CDR3 protein is CASSMVGGSGNIQYF. The CDR3 nucleotides read TGTGCCAGTAGTATGGTGGGAGGGTCGGGAAACATTCAGTACTTC.

Only a few counts were recorded for this clonotype. CDR3 in amino acids: CATKGAGGGGAKTQYF. Here the CDR3 DNA reads TGTGCCACTAAAGGGGCAGGGGGCGGGGGTGCCAAGACCCAGTACTTC. This sequence joins TRBV28 and TRBJ2-5, with a tentative D call TRBD1 (8 bases). The CDR3 is made up of 16 amino acids. The germline V gene has CDR1 MDHEN and CDR2 SYDVKM. V gave up 10 bases and J gave up 6 bases, with 27 bases separating them.

This clonotype was counted only a few times. The chain has TRBV28 and TRBJ1-2; no clear D gene. There are 14 residues in the CDR3. The V and J ends lost 3 bases and 7 bases respectively, with 15 bases between them. Germline assignment: CDR1 MDHEN and CDR2 SYDVKM. This CDR3 is CASSFPKPFSGYTF. CDR3 DNA sequence: TGTGCCAGCAGTTTTCCAAAACCTTTCTCTGGCTACACCTTC.

The chain carries TRBV27 and TRBJ1-5; D gene ambiguous. Germline lookup yields CDR1 MNHEY and CDR2 SMNVEV (reference sequence). The CDR3 spans 14 residues. Between the trimmed V and J ends, which lost 2 bases and 3 bases, there was a span of 8 bases. The CDR3: CASSLRADNQPQHF. CDR3 sequence (DNA): TGTGCCAGCAGTTTACGGGCAGACAATCAGCCCCAGCATTTT.

V is TRBV15 and J is TRBJ2-7, with 11 bases matching TRBD2. Per the germline V gene, CDR1 is LNHNV and CDR2 is YYDKDF (reference sequence). The V and J ends lost 0 bases and 1 base, in that order; junction bases with no gene match: 5. This CDR3 region has 17 residues. The CDR3 spells CATSRDGLAGGSYEQYF. As DNA, the CDR3 is TGTGCCACCAGCAGAGATGGGCTAGCGGGAGGATCCTACGAGCAGTACTTC.

This clonotype was seen many times. The V call is TRBV6-5, the J call TRBJ1-3, with D uncertain. CDR1 and CDR2 from the germline V gene are MNHEY and SVGAGI. The CDR3 loop spans 12 amino acids. V shed 11 bases and J shed 0 bases, with 8 bases lying between them. As DNA, the CDR3 is TGTGCCTCGAAGTCCTCTGGAAACACCATATATTTT. This sequence encodes CASKSSGNTIYF.

V gene TRBV7-2 combines with J gene TRBJ2-4; D may be TRBD1 (5 bases). Germline lookup yields CDR1 SGHTA and CDR2 FQGNSA. Trimming removed 1 base at V and 3 bases at J, with 13 bases between. The CDR3 extends over 16 amino acids. For the CDR3, the DNA is TGTGCCAGCAGCTTAGGGGGCAGAACCGGCAAAAACATTCAGTACTTC. This codes for CASSLGGRTGKNIQYF.

This clonotype was counted ten times or more. The V and J genes are TRBV7-2 and TRBJ2-5; tentative D call: TRBD1 (6 bases). The CDR3 consists of 13 residues. Trimming removed 7 bases at V and 3 bases at J, with 12 bases between. CDR1 SGHTA and CDR2 FQGNSA come from the germline V gene. The DNA for the CDR3 is TGTGCCAGCAACTACAGGGCCGAAGAGACCCAGTACTTC. As protein: CASNYRAEETQYF.

The V gene is TRBV29-1, the J gene TRBJ1-2; D gene uncertain. Trimming pared 3 bases from V and 4 bases from J, leaving 6 bases between. Germline values: CDR1 SQVTM, CDR2 ANQGSEA. The CDR3 has 11 residues. The DNA for the CDR3 is TGCAGCGTTGAGGGGTTCTATGGCTACACCTTC. Residues: CSVEGFYGYTF.

The chain employs TRBV7-9 and TRBJ2-7; unclear D gene. Germline values: CDR1 SEHNR, CDR2 FQNEAQ (reference sequence). CDR3 length: 14 residues. V was trimmed by 5 bases and J by 0 bases, leaving 11 bases between them. The chain's CDR3 is CASSRPLASYEQYF. CDR3 in DNA: TGTGCCAGCAGCCGCCCCCTCGCCTCCTACGAGCAGTACTTC.

This clonotype was found a few times. The chain carries TRBV6-2 or TRBV6-3 and TRBJ1-2; 11 bases map to TRBD1. The CDR3 runs 16 residues. The germline V gene has CDR1 MNHEY and CDR2 SVGEGT. With 0 bases clipped from V and 6 bases from J, the junction kept 6 bases outside the gene matches. The CDR3 region has the DNA TGTGCCAGCAGTTACTCGACCGGGACAGGGGGACATGGCTACACCTTC. Translated, it gives CASSYSTGTGGHGYTF.

The chain employs TRBV6-5 and TRBJ1-5; D gene ambiguous. CDR3 length: 13 amino acids. Germline V lookup: CDR1 MNHEY, CDR2 SVGAGI. Trimming cost V 5 bases and J 5 bases, with 10 bases left between them. The CDR3 DNA reads TGTGCCAGCAGTCCCGCCACAGATCAGCCCCAGCATTTT. Translating it yields CASSPATDQPQHF.

J is TRBJ2-1 and V is TRBV6-2 or TRBV6-3; D remains unclear. Trimming took 2 bases from V and 5 from J, leaving 7 bases between them. The CDR3 length is 13 residues. Germline CDR1 and CDR2: MNHEY and SVGEGT. Here the CDR3 reads CASSYTDNNEQFF. The DNA for the CDR3 is TGTGCCAGCAGTTACACAGATAACAATGAGCAGTTCTTC.

Only a few counts were recorded for this clonotype. This chain joins TRBV7-8 and TRBJ2-5; tentative D call: TRBD1 (5 bases). Trimming removed 5 bases from V and 2 bases from J, with 12 bases in between. Germline V gene sequence: CDR1 SGHVS, CDR2 FQNEAQ. The CDR3 runs 14 residues. CDR3 nucleotides: TGTGCCAGCAGCCTGACAGAGACTCAAGAGACCCAGTACTTC. Its translation is CASSLTETQETQYF.

A word on this clonotype: This could be a read error, since a much larger clone is one nucleotide away. This chain links TRBV7-2 with TRBJ2-5, with D tentatively TRBD1 (5 bases). CDR1 is SGHTA and CDR2 is FQGNSA in the germline V gene. V was trimmed by 4 bases and J by 2 bases, leaving 11 bases between them. CDR3 length: 14 amino acids. The CDR3 is CASSCGQFQETQYF. Here the CDR3 DNA reads TGTGCCAGCAGCTGCGGACAATTTCAAGAGACCCAGTACTTC.

This clonotype was seen more than once but under ten times. The CDR3 nucleotides read TGTGCCAGCAGGGCCCCATGGGGACTAGCGGGGGGCTCCTACAATGAGCAGTTCTTC. As protein: CASRAPWGLAGGSYNEQFF. The chain links TRBV6-1 to TRBJ2-1; 15 bases align to TRBD2. Germline values: CDR1 MNHNS, CDR2 SASEGT. After removal of 6 bases from V and 0 bases from J, the junction contained 9 bases not matched to a gene. This CDR3 has 19 amino acids.

The chain carries TRBV15 and TRBJ1-1; D is uncertain. This CDR3 has 15 residues. V dropped 2 bases and J dropped 5 bases, with 15 bases sitting between them. The germline CDR1 and CDR2 sequences are LNHNV and YYDKDF (reference sequence). CDR3 sequence (DNA): TGTGCCACCAGCAGACCTTCGGACTCTGGGACTGAAGCTTTCTTT. Its translation is CATSRPSDSGTEAFF.

The genes are TRBV9 and TRBJ1-6; D gene uncertain. CDR3 length equals 14 residues. The V and J ends lost 1 base and 10 bases respectively, with 12 bases between them. Germline values: CDR1 SGDLS, CDR2 YYNGEE. The CDR3 region is CASSVLAGGSPLHF. The CDR3 DNA sequence: TGTGCCAGCAGCGTATTGGCGGGCGGATCACCCCTCCACTTT.

In this sample, this clonotype turned up many times. This rearrangement joins TRBV7-2 to TRBJ1-4; the D is unclear. The CDR3 is made up of 15 amino acids. Germline V gene lookup returns CDR1 SGHTA and CDR2 FQGNSA. The germline V and J ends were trimmed by 6 bases and 4 bases, with 15 bases remaining between them. The CDR3 DNA sequence: TGTGCCAGCAGTCGGGAAGGACGGGGTAATGAAAAACTGTTTTTT. The encoded protein is CASSREGRGNEKLFF.

The chain has TRBV2 and TRBJ1-5, with 8 bases lining up with TRBD1. CDR3 length: 15 residues. V lost 6 bases to trimming and J lost 2 bases; unmatched junction nucleotides: 6. Germline V lookup: CDR1 SNHLY, CDR2 FYNNEI. The CDR3 bases are TGTGCCAGCAGCGAAAAGACAGGGGGCAATCAGCCCCAGCATTTT. Translated, it gives CASSEKTGGNQPQHF.